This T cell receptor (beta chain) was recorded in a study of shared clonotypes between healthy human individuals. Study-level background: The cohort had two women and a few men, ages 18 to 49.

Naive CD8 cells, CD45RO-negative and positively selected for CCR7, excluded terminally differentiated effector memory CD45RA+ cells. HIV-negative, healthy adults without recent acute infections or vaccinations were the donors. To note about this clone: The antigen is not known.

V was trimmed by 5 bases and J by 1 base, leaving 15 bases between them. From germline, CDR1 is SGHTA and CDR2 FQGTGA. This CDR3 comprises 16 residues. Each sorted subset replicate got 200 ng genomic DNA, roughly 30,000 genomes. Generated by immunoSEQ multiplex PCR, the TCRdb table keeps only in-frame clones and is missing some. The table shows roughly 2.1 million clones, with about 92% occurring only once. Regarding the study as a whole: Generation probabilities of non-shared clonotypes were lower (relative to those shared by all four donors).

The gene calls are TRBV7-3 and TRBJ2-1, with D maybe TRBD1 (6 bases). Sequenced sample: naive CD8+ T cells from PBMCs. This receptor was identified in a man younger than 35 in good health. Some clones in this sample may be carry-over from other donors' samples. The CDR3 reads CASSPIGTLSYNEQFF. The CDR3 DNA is TGTGCCAGCAGCCCAATAGGGACACTTTCCTACAATGAGCAGTTCTTC.